This T cell receptor (beta chain) comes out of a study of blood T cell repertoires in COVID-19. The method was immunoSEQ multiplex PCR; TCRdb's version includes in-frame clones alone and lacks a portion of them. This table has approximately 100,000 clones, 85% to 90% appearing once. The CDR3 loop spans 13 amino acids. V was clipped by 6 bases and J by 5 bases; unmatched bases: 2. Germline V gene data show CDR1 as KGHDR and CDR2 as SFDVKD. V gene TRBV24-1 combines with J gene TRBJ1-5; the match to TRBD1 covers 8 bases. Sequenced material: peripheral blood. The sequence was obtained from a human donor in a cohort sampled during active COVID-19. The CDR3 loop reads CATSMTGDQPQHF. Written as DNA, the CDR3 is TGTGCCACCAGTATGACAGGGGATCAGCCCCAGCATTTT.